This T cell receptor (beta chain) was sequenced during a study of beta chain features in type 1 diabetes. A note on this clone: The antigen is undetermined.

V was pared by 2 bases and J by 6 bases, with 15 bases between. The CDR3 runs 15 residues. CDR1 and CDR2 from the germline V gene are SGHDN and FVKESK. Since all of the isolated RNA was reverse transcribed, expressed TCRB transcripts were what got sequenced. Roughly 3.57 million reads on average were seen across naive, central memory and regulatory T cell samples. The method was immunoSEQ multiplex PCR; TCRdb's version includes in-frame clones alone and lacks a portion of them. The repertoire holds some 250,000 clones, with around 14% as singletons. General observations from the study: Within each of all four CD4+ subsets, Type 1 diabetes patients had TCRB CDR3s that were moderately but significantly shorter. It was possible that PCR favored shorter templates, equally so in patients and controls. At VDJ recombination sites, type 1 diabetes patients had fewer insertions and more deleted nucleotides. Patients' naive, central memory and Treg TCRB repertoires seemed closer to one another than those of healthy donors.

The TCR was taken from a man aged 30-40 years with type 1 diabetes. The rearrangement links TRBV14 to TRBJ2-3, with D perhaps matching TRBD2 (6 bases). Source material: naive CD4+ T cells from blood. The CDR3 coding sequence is TGTGCCAGCAGCCAACCGGCGGCGGGGAGGGATACGCAGTATTTT. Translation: CASSQPAAGRDTQYF.